This T cell receptor (beta chain) was obtained from a study of blood T cell repertoires in COVID-19. As for the study in general: From the United States, Italy and Spain came samples of acute and convalescent COVID-19. From T cells, B-cell-depleted T cells, or PBMCs came the material, which was cDNA or gDNA.

In the original processing: Amplifying reference gene primers gave estimates of nucleated cell counts. Here immunoSEQ multiplex PCR was the method, and the copy in TCRdb shows in-frame clones only, minus some. From that table come the V and J calls and clone size; the DNA was used to work out D and trimming. The table has around 30,000 clones, roughly 80% seen once. CDR3 length: 21 residues. V trimming: 2 bases; J trimming: 2 bases; junction bases outside the gene matches: 19. This clone has a single count. The specimen was peripheral blood. The chain links TRBV23-1 to TRBJ2-7; TRBD1 matches 12 bases. TRBV23-1 is treated as an ORF (open reading frame) with a function not yet certain. The sequence was collected from a woman aged 70-85 years with active or convalescent COVID-19. CDR3 region: CASSQVGTGQGASGRAYEQYF. The DNA of the CDR3 is TGCGCCAGCAGTCAAGTAGGCACGGGACAGGGGGCCTCCGGGAGGGCCTACGAGCAGTACTTC.